This TCR beta chain was captured in a study of T-cell memory formation after mild COVID-19. Study findings and constraints: CD8+ contracting clones occupied EMRA, while CD4+ ones occupied mainly CM and EM. CD4/CD8 balance held among clones contracting day 15 to 85, and later expanders leaned CD4+. Still unconfirmed is whether the second-wave clones peaking on day 37 recognized SARS-CoV-2.

cDNA libraries for TCR alpha and TCR beta, carrying sample barcodes and UMIs, came from 5'RACE with constant-segment primers. TCRdb used MiXCR to reprocess the 5' RACE reads, holding one entry per CDR3 protein. The table has about 470,000 distinct CDR3 sequences, roughly 18% seen once. From germline, CDR1 is SGHVS and CDR2 FNYEAQ. Trimming took off 0 bases at V and 1 base at J, with 18 bases between the two ends. This CDR3 has 18 amino acids. As for this clonotype: Its matching antigen is unknown.

This chain uses TRBV7-6 with TRBJ2-5, with TRBD2 as a possible D gene (5 bases). Sequences were obtained from PBMCs or a T cell subset sorted from them (not recorded which). The origin of this receptor is an adult woman who had mild COVID-19 (a few samples of this study predate the infection). Cell type and time point are not known. CDR3 nucleotides: TGTGCCAGCAGCTTAGCATCCGGGTACGAGGGCCCCCAAGAGACCCAGTACTTC. This gives the protein CASSLASGYEGPQETQYF.